Shown below are 27 T cell receptor beta chains from a single sample sequenced in a study of graft-versus-host responses after intestinal transplantation. Using immunoSEQ multiplex PCR, the repertoire was profiled, and TCRdb retains in-frame clones only, with some absent. The top ten clones hold about half of a sample with more than 15,000 clones, around nine tenths of them seen once. Sequenced material: bone marrow, taken about 130 days after transplant. The source of these receptors is a human patient who received an intestinal transplant, so some T cells may come from the graft donor.

The chain combines TRBV9 with TRBJ2-1; D uncertain. V was clipped by 3 bases and J by 4 bases, with 14 bases between them. The germline V gene has CDR1 SGDLS and CDR2 YYNGEE. The CDR3 length is 15 residues. The CDR3 loop is CASSGQRTQYNEQFF. CDR3 DNA: TGTGCCAGCAGCGGTCAGCGTACACAATACAATGAGCAGTTCTTC.

The rearrangement joins TRBV5-1 to TRBJ2-6; D gene unclear. Trimming took off 4 bases at V and 1 base at J, with 6 bases between the two ends. Germline values: CDR1 SGHRS, CDR2 YFSETQ. CDR3 length: 14 amino acids. The CDR3 coding sequence is TGCGCCAGCAGCCCCGATTCTGGGGCCAACGTCCTGACTTTC. This codes for CASSPDSGANVLTF.

The chain is built from TRBV6-1 and TRBJ2-7, with D perhaps matching TRBD1 (6 bases). Germline loops: CDR1 MNHNS, CDR2 SASEGT. Deletions cut 2 bases from V and 5 bases from J, with 10 bases between. This CDR3 is built from 13 residues. The CDR3 coding sequence is TGTGCCAGCAGTGAAACAGGGCCCCACGAGCAGTACTTC. It yields the protein CASSETGPHEQYF.

This chain links TRBV19 with TRBJ1-1; no reliable D call. V lost 0 bases and J 5 bases, leaving 10 bases between the germline ends. The V gene's germline CDR1 is LNHDA and CDR2 SQIVND (reference sequence). The CDR3 runs to 14 residues. CDR3 sequence (DNA): TGTGCCAGTAGTATAGATCTGGAAAGGACTGAAGCTTTCTTT. Its protein product is CASSIDLERTEAFF.

The chain uses TRBV10-3 and TRBJ2-1; 10 positions agree with TRBD2. Germline V gene sequence: CDR1 ENHRY, CDR2 SYGVKD. The CDR3 is made up of 14 amino acids. V shed 4 bases, J shed 6 bases, and the junction held 3 bases outside the gene matches. The CDR3 DNA is TGTGCCATCAGTGGGTCTAGCGGGAGCAATGAGCAGTTCTTC. Translated, it gives CAISGSSGSNEQFF.

The sample holds one count of this clone. The V gene is TRBV5-6, the J gene TRBJ1-1; a weak D match, TRBD1 (6 bases). Trimming took 6 bases from V and 3 from J, leaving 18 bases between them. The CDR3 totals 15 residues. Germline values: CDR1 SGHDT, CDR2 YYEEEE. Here the CDR3 DNA reads TGTGCCAGCACCCTGGGGGGCTCGACGTACACTGAAGCTTTCTTT. Residues: CASTLGGSTYTEAFF.

This chain uses TRBV4-2 with TRBJ2-6; 9 bases line up with TRBD1. The V and J ends lost 4 bases and 0 bases, in that order; junction bases with no gene match: 1. The CDR3 length is 16 residues. Germline CDR1 reads LGHNA; CDR2 reads YNFKEQ. The CDR3 coding sequence is TGTGCCAGCAGCCCGACAGGGGGCTCTGGGGCCAACGTCCTGACTTTC. Its translation is CASSPTGGSGANVLTF.

The chain joins TRBV15 to TRBJ1-1; tentatively, D is TRBD1 (6 bases). CDR1 and CDR2 from the germline V gene are LNHNV and YYDKDF (reference sequence). V dropped 0 bases and J dropped 1 base, with 12 bases sitting between them. The CDR3 contains 16 residues. The CDR3 DNA sequence: TGTGCCACCAGCAGAGATCGTGTCAGGGGGAACACTGAAGCTTTCTTT. Encoded protein: CATSRDRVRGNTEAFF.

This chain connects TRBV7-9 to TRBJ2-7, with a possible D match to TRBD2 (5 bases). The germline V gene encodes CDR1 SEHNR and CDR2 FQNEAQ (reference sequence). The ends were cut back, 6 bases at V and 5 bases at J, with 20 bases in the middle. The CDR3 is 15 amino acids. In nucleotides, the CDR3 is TGTGCCAGCAGTGCGCCGGGAATCACTATAGACGAGCAGTACTTC. Translated, it gives CASSAPGITIDEQYF.

The chain joins TRBV6-1 to TRBJ2-7; 12 nucleotides line up with TRBD2. Germline V lookup: CDR1 MNHNS, CDR2 SASEGT. With 8 bases clipped from V and 2 bases from J, the junction kept 4 bases outside the gene matches. The CDR3 runs to 14 residues. CDR3 coding DNA: TGTGCCAGCTCCGGACTAGCGGGAACCTACGAGCAGTACTTC. The encoded protein is CASSGLAGTYEQYF.

The chain couples TRBV6-6 to TRBJ2-7; TRBD1 matches 9 bases. Per germline, CDR1 MNHNY and CDR2 SVGAGI (reference sequence). V was clipped by 6 bases and J by 2 bases; unmatched bases: 5. The CDR3 runs to 14 residues. The CDR3 bases are TGTGCCAGCAGCACCGGGACAGGGACCTACGAGCAGTACTTC. Encoded protein: CASSTGTGTYEQYF.

In DNA, the CDR3 is TGTGCCAGCAGTAGGGACCAAGAGACCCAGTACTTC. It translates to CASSRDQETQYF. J is TRBJ2-5 and V is TRBV6-5; D remains unclear. V lost 5 bases to trimming and J lost 0 bases, with 4 bases between them. From germline, CDR1 is MNHEY and CDR2 SVGAGI. The CDR3 is made up of 12 amino acids.

The chain has TRBV19 and TRBJ2-7, with TRBD1 matching 7 bases. With V trimmed by 6 bases and J by 0 bases, 8 bases remained unmatched. Germline CDR1 reads LNHDA; CDR2 reads SQIVND (reference sequence). The CDR3 contains 15 residues. The CDR3 region is CASRPGQMNSYEQYF. The CDR3 region has the DNA TGTGCCAGTAGGCCGGGACAGATGAACTCCTACGAGCAGTACTTC.

The chain recombines TRBV5-4 with TRBJ2-7; TRBD2 aligns across 11 bases. The CDR3 is 18 amino acids. V lost 0 bases, J lost 5 bases, and 13 bases stayed unmatched. The germline V gene encodes CDR1 SGHNT and CDR2 YYREEE (reference sequence). The CDR3 DNA sequence: TGTGCCAGCAGCTTGGGTCTAGCGGGAGGCGGGGAGGTGGACGAGCAGTACTTC. Protein product: CASSLGLAGGGEVDEQYF. Full variable domain (rest looked up from reference TRBV5-4 and TRBJ2-7): ETGVTQSPTHLIKTRGQQVTLRCSSQSGHNTVSWYQQALGQGPQFIFQYYREEENGRGNFPPRFSGLQFPNYSSELNVNALELDDSALYLCASSLGLAGGGEVDEQYFGPGTRLTVT.

This clone was counted once. The J gene is TRBJ2-5, the V gene TRBV7-9; no reliable D call. Trimming stripped 5 bases from V and 5 bases from J, with 9 bases between. Germline CDR1 and CDR2: SEHNR and FQNEAQ (reference sequence). CDR3 size: 12 residues. The CDR3 here is CASSPLSETQYF. The CDR3 region has the DNA TGTGCCAGCAGCCCGTTATCCGAGACCCAGTACTTC.

The J gene is TRBJ1-4, the V gene TRBV9, with D maybe TRBD1 (5 bases). This CDR3 has 15 amino acids. V lost 3 bases to trimming and J lost 1 base, with 10 bases between them. CDR1 and CDR2 from the germline V gene are SGDLS and YYNGEE. CDR3 amino acids: CASSALRGTNEKLFF. The CDR3 nucleotides are TGTGCCAGCAGCGCGCTGAGGGGAACTAATGAAAAACTGTTTTTT.

The chain employs TRBV19 and TRBJ1-4; 7 bases match TRBD1. Germline V gene data show CDR1 as LNHDA and CDR2 as SQIVND (reference sequence). Trimming took 3 bases from V and 11 from J; bases not matched to a gene: 3. CDR3 size: 12 residues. The CDR3: CASSMGTEKLFF. The CDR3 nucleotides read TGTGCCAGTAGTATGGGGACAGAGAAACTGTTTTTT.

The V gene is TRBV27, the J gene TRBJ2-3; unclear D gene. The V gene lost 6 bases and the J gene lost 0 bases, with 13 bases spanning the gap. This CDR3 is built from 15 residues. The V gene's germline CDR1 is MNHEY and CDR2 SMNVEV (reference sequence). The CDR3 reads CASRKPGLSTDTQYF. In DNA, the CDR3 is TGTGCCAGCAGAAAGCCGGGCCTAAGCACAGATACGCAGTATTTT.

In its sample, this clone was seen once. The J gene is TRBJ1-2, the V gene TRBV29-1; D is uncertain. Trimming shortened V by 6 bases and J by 5 bases, and 16 bases separated the two germline ends. The germline V gene has CDR1 SQVTM and CDR2 ANQGSEA. The CDR3 is 13 amino acids. CDR3 sequence: CSVEGTATYGYTF. DNA of the CDR3: TGCAGCGTGGAGGGCACGGCGACGTATGGCTACACCTTC.

This sequence joins TRBV6-5 and TRBJ2-1, with 7 bases fitting TRBD2. CDR3 length equals 16 residues. Unmatched junction bases numbered 6, after V lost 2 bases and J lost 2 bases. Looked up from germline, CDR1 is MNHEY and CDR2 is SVGAGI. CDR3: CASSYEGRVTYNEQFF. As DNA, the CDR3 is TGTGCCAGCAGTTACGAGGGGAGGGTCACCTACAATGAGCAGTTCTTC.

Here the CDR3 reads CASTAVTGVYNEQFF. In DNA, the CDR3 is TGTGCCAGCACCGCCGTGACAGGGGTTTACAATGAGCAGTTCTTC. The V and J genes are TRBV2 and TRBJ2-1, with 8 positions matching TRBD1. Unmatched junction bases numbered 9, after V lost 7 bases and J lost 4 bases. Looked up from germline, CDR1 is SNHLY and CDR2 is FYNNEI. The CDR3 has 15 residues.

The gene calls are TRBV7-9 and TRBJ2-3; D not certain. This CDR3 comprises 11 residues. Germline CDR1 SEHNR, CDR2 FQNEAQ (reference sequence). V was cut by 3 bases and J by 4 bases, with 2 bases left in between. CDR3 residues: CASSFPDTQYF. For the CDR3, the DNA is TGTGCCAGCAGCTTCCCAGATACGCAGTATTTT.

This sequence joins TRBV19 and TRBJ2-1; D not resolved. The CDR3 spans 13 residues. Germline V CDR1 and CDR2: LNHDA, SQIVND (reference sequence). Deletions cut 0 bases from V and 9 bases from J, with 9 bases between. CDR3 sequence (DNA): TGTGCCAGTAGTATAGATAAGTTCCGTGAGCAGTTCTTC. It yields the protein CASSIDKFREQFF.

This clone has just a few counts. The CDR3 reads CASSDTGDNSPLHF. CDR3 bases: TGTGCCAGCAGTGACACAGGGGATAATTCACCCCTCCACTTT. The chain links TRBV6-4 to TRBJ1-6; TRBD1 aligns across 7 bases. V lost 2 bases to trimming and J lost 5 bases; unmatched junction nucleotides: 0. Per germline, CDR1 MRHNA and CDR2 SNTAGT. The length of the CDR3 is 14 residues.

V gene TRBV6-4 combines with J gene TRBJ2-1, with D maybe TRBD2 (6 bases). CDR3 length: 13 residues. The V end lost 2 bases, the J end lost 5 bases, and 7 bases lay between the germline ends. The germline CDR1 and CDR2 sequences are MRHNA and SNTAGT. CDR3 DNA sequence: TGTGCCAGCAGTGACGGAGGGAACAATGAGCAGTTCTTC. It codes for CASSDGGNNEQFF.

This chain uses TRBV5-1 with TRBJ2-1; perhaps D is TRBD1 or TRBD2 (5 bases each). Germline loops: CDR1 SGHRS, CDR2 YFSETQ. The CDR3 runs to 17 residues. V lost 4 bases to trimming and J lost 10 bases, with 27 bases between them. CDR3 in DNA: TGCGCCAGCAGCAACGCTAATGTGGGGGAACGCCCCAGGGAGCAGTTCTTC. Protein: CASSNANVGERPREQFF.

The V call is TRBV28, the J call TRBJ1-2, with D maybe TRBD1 (5 bases). The CDR3 sequence is 16 residues long. Germline lookup yields CDR1 MDHEN and CDR2 SYDVKM. The V gene lost 2 bases and the J gene lost 2 bases, with 15 bases spanning the gap. The CDR3 loop reads CASSLPQGLGNYGYTF. The DNA for the CDR3 is TGTGCCAGCAGTTTACCCCAGGGATTAGGCAACTATGGCTACACCTTC.